Listed below are T cell receptor beta chains from one sample, sequenced in a study of Ad26.COV2.S vaccination and SARS-CoV-2 variants. Produced via immunoSEQ multiplex PCR; TCRdb's table is partial and in-frame only. The sample records about 480,000 clones, 87% being singletons. Sequencing used peripheral blood, obtained in a trial of Ad26.COV2.S vaccine versus placebo. The receptors were sampled from a person between 18 and 60 years old who received the Ad26.COV2.S COVID-19 vaccine or a placebo. CDR3s include the opening cysteine and the closing phenylalanine or tryptophan. The D gene is left open where the match is weak. Only some rows state a clone size, as once, few, many or a class for expanded clones.

TGTGCCAGCAGCCAAGGTGGCGGGAGGCAGTTCTTC,CASSQGGGRQFF,.,TRBV14,TRBD2,TRBJ2-1
TGTGCCAGTTTACTAGCGGGATCGAACGAGCAGTACTTC,CASLLAGSNEQYF,.,TRBV6-5,TRBD2,TRBJ2-7
TGTGCTAGTGGTTCCGCGGACAGGGTCCACACCTTC,CASGSADRVHTF,.,TRBV12-5,TRBD1,TRBJ1-2
TGTGCCTGGGGTCCCGGGGAGCTGTTTTTT,CAWGPGELFF,.,TRBV30,.,TRBJ2-2
TGTGCCAGCAGCTTAGGGTCTGGCTACACCTTC,CASSLGSGYTF,.,TRBV28,.,TRBJ1-2
TGTGCCAGCAGTTTAGCCGTGGGGGGAGCCTACAATGAGCAGTTCTTC,CASSLAVGGAYNEQFF,.,TRBV27,.,TRBJ2-1
TGTGCCAGCAGCTTTCGGACCCAGCAGTTCTTC,CASSFRTQQFF,.,TRBV11-2,.,TRBJ2-1
TGTGCCAGCAGCCGGCAGGGGGGCAATCAGCCCCAGCATTTT,CASSRQGGNQPQHF,.,TRBV6-5,TRBD1,TRBJ1-5
TGTGCCAGCAGCCAAGGGGTAGGGCCTAGGAATGAGCAGTTCTTC,CASSQGVGPRNEQFF,many,TRBV3-1/TRBV3-2,.,TRBJ2-1
TGCGCCAGCAGCTTACAGGGGAATACTGAAGCTTTCTTT,CASSLQGNTEAFF,.,TRBV5-1,TRBD1,TRBJ1-1
TGTGCCAGCTCACCACCGGAGGGTTCCCTTTATGGCTACACCTTC,CASSPPEGSLYGYTF,.,TRBV18,.,TRBJ1-2
TGTGCCACCTTGGAGGGGGTGAGCAATCAGCCCCAGCATTTT,CATLEGVSNQPQHF,.,TRBV6-5,.,TRBJ1-5
TGTGCCAGCAGTGTGGAGGGGGGATTCAGTCAGCCCCAGCATTTT,CASSVEGGFSQPQHF,once,TRBV2,.,TRBJ1-5
TGTGCCAGCAGCCCTAGTTCTGGAAACACCATATATTTT,CASSPSSGNTIYF,few,TRBV7-2,.,TRBJ1-3
TGTGCCAGCAGCCGTACGACTAGCGGGGCTTATGAGCAGTACTTC,CASSRTTSGAYEQYF,.,TRBV11-2,TRBD2,TRBJ2-7
TGTGCCAGCAGCGTAGGGGGGACACGGGAAGAGACCCAGTACTTC,CASSVGGTREETQYF,.,TRBV9,.,TRBJ2-5
TGTGCCTGGAGAACCGGACGAATCTCCTACGAGCAGTACTTC,CAWRTGRISYEQYF,.,TRBV30,.,TRBJ2-7
TGTGCCAGCAGTCACGGTGTTGAAGCTTTCTTT,CASSHGVEAFF,.,TRBV6-2/TRBV6-3,.,TRBJ1-1
TGTGCCTGGAGTGTACCGGCAAATCGAGCTAACTATGGCTACACCTTC,CAWSVPANRANYGYTF,.,TRBV30,.,TRBJ1-2
TGTGCCAGCAGTTTATTGGGGGGGAATAGGGGCTACACCTTC,CASSLLGGNRGYTF,.,TRBV28,.,TRBJ1-2
TGTGCCAGCAGCCGGTGGGCTAGCGAGTCCTACGAGCAGTACTTC,CASSRWASESYEQYF,.,TRBV7-2,.,TRBJ2-7
TGTGCCACCAACCTACAGGGGATTAATTCACCCCTCCACTTT,CATNLQGINSPLHF,.,TRBV6-5,TRBD1,TRBJ1-6
TGTGCCAGCAGTTTCTCATTCCCGGGACAGGGGGCGGACTACAATGAGCAGTTCTTC,CASSFSFPGQGADYNEQFF,.,TRBV28,TRBD1,TRBJ2-1
TGTGCCAGCAGCTTGGCCGGGACGGTGGCCTACGAGCAGTACTTC,CASSLAGTVAYEQYF,.,TRBV5-6,.,TRBJ2-7
TGTGCCAGCAGCGACCCGGGACAGGGGGCGTCTGGCTACACCTTC,CASSDPGQGASGYTF,.,TRBV5-4,TRBD1,TRBJ1-2
TGTGCCAGCAGCCCCGTACTCCCGAACACCGGGGAGCTGTTTTTT,CASSPVLPNTGELFF,.,TRBV6-5,.,TRBJ2-2
TGTGCCAGCAGCTTGGTCGGGGTTCGAGCTACGAACACTGAAGCTTTCTTT,CASSLVGVRATNTEAFF,.,TRBV5-4,.,TRBJ1-1
TGTGCCAGCAGCGTAGGAGCAGAAAGTTACGAGCAGTACTTC,CASSVGAESYEQYF,.,TRBV9,.,TRBJ2-7
TGTGCCAGCAGCCAGGTGCTCTCTGGACTAGCGGGAAACGAGCAGTACTTC,CASSQVLSGLAGNEQYF,.,TRBV3-1/TRBV3-2,TRBD2,TRBJ2-7
TGTGCCAGCAGCCAAGAACGGGACAGGGTTACAGATACGCAGTATTTT,CASSQERDRVTDTQYF,.,TRBV4-2,TRBD1,TRBJ2-3
TGTGCCAGCAGTGATCGCGAGCAGTACTTC,CASSDREQYF,.,TRBV25-1,.,TRBJ2-7
TGCAGTGCTAGGGTGCAAGAGACCCAGTACTTC,CSARVQETQYF,.,TRBV20-1,.,TRBJ2-5
TGTGCCAGCAGCTCCACCACCCCCAGCTTGGGACAACCCTACGAGCAGTACTTC,CASSSTTPSLGQPYEQYF,.,TRBV7-2,.,TRBJ2-7
TGCAGCGTTACACCCGGGACACTGTACGAGCAGTACTTC,CSVTPGTLYEQYF,.,TRBV29-1,.,TRBJ2-7
TGTGCCAGCAGCCAAGATCGCCCCGACAGGGCCCTAGCCCGTTCACCCCTCCACTTT,CASSQDRPDRALARSPLHF,.,TRBV3-1/TRBV3-2,TRBD1,TRBJ1-6